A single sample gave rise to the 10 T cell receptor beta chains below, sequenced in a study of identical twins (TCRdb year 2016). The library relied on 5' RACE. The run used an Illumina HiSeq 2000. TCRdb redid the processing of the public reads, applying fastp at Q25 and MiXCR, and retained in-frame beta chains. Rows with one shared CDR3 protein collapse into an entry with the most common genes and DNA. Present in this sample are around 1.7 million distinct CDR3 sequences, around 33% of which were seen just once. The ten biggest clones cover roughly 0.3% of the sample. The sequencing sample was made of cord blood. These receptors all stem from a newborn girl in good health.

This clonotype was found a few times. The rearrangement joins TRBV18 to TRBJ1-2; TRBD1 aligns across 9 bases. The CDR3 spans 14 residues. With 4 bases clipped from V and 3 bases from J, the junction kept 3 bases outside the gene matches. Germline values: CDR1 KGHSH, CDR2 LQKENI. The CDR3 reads CASSHRGRDYGYTF. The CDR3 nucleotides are TGTGCCAGCTCACACAGGGGGCGCGACTATGGCTACACCTTC.

The CDR3 is CASSQAYRVPRKPQHF. As DNA, the CDR3 is TGTGCCAGCAGCCAAGCTTACAGGGTCCCTAGAAAACCCCAGCATTTT. The V and J genes are TRBV4-2 and TRBJ1-5; perhaps TRBD1 as D (6 bases). The CDR3 is 16 residues long. Germline V gene data show CDR1 as LGHNA and CDR2 as YNFKEQ. Between the trimmed V and J ends, which lost 1 base and 10 bases, there was a span of 20 bases.

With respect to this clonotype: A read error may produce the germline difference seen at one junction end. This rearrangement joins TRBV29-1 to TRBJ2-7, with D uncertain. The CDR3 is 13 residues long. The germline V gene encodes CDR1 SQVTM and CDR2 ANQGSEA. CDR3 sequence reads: CGVETGSSCEQYF. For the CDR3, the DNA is TGCGGCGTTGAAACCGGTAGCTCCTGCGAGCAGTACTTC.

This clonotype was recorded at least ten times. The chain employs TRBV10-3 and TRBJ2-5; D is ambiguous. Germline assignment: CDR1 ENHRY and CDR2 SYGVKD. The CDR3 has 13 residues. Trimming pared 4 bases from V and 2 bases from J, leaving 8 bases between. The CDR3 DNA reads TGTGCCATCAGTGCTCCATCTCAAGAGACCCAGTACTTC. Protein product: CAISAPSQETQYF.

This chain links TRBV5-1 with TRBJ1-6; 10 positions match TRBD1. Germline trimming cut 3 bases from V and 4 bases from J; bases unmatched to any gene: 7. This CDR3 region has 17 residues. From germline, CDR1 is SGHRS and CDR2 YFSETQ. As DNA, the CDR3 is TGCGCCAGCAGCTCCCCGACAGGGGGCTCATATAATTCACCCCTCCACTTT. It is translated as CASSSPTGGSYNSPLHF.

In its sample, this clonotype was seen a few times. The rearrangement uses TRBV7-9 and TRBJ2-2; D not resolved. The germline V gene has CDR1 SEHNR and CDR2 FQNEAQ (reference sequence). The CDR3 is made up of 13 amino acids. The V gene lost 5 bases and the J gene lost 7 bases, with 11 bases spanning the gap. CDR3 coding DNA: TGTGCCAGCAGCCCCTCGTCTGTCGGGGAGCTGTTTTTT. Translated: CASSPSSVGELFF.

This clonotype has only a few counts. CDR3 nucleotides: TGTGCTAGTGGTTTAGGGGCTGGCGGCTACACCTTC. Amino acids: CASGLGAGGYTF. This rearrangement joins TRBV12-5 to TRBJ1-2, with D possibly matching TRBD1 (5 bases). V was clipped by 3 bases and J by 8 bases, with 10 bases between them. The CDR3 covers 12 residues. Germline loops: CDR1 LGHNT, CDR2 FRNRAP.

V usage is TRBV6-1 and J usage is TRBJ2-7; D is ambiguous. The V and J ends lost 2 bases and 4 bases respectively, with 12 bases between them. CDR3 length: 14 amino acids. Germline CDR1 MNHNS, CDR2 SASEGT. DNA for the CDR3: TGTGCCAGCAGTGAACCCGGGCTCGGTTACGAGCAGTACTTC. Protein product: CASSEPGLGYEQYF.

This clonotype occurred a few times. CDR3 loop: CASLLQRGLYNEQFF. The CDR3 DNA reads as TGTGCCAGCCTTCTCCAGCGGGGGCTTTACAATGAGCAGTTCTTC. This chain connects TRBV12-3 or TRBV12-4 to TRBJ2-1, with 8 positions matching TRBD2. There are 15 residues in the CDR3. The junction had 10 bases not matched to a gene; V was cut back by 8 bases and J by 4 bases.

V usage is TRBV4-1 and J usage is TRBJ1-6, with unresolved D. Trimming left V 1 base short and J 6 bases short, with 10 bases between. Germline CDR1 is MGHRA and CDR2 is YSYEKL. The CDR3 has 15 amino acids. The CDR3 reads CASSQAGYRNSPLHF. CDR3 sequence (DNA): TGCGCCAGCAGCCAAGCGGGGTACCGTAATTCACCCCTCCACTTT.